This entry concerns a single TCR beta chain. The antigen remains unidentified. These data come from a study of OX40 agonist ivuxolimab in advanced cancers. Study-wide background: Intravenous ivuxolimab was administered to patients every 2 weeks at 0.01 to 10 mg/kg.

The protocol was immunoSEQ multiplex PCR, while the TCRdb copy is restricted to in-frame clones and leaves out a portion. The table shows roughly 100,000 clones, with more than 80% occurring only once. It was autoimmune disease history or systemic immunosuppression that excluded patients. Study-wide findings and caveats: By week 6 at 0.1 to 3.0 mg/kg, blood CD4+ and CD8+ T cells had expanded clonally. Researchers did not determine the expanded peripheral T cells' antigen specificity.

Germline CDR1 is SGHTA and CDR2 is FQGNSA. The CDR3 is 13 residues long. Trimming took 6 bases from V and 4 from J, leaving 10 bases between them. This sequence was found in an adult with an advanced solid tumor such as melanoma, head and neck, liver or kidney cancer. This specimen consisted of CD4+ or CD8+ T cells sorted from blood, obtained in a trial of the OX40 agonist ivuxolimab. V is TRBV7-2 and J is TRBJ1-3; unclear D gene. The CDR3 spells CASSTAAGNTIYF. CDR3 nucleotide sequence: TGTGCCAGCAGTACGGCAGCAGGAAACACCATATATTTT. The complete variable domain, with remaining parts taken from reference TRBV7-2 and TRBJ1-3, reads GAGVSQSPSNKVTEKGKDVELRCDPISGHTALYWYRQSLGQGLEFLIYFQGNSAPDKSGLPSDRFSAERTGGSVSTLTIQRTQQEDSAVYLCASSTAAGNTIYFGEGSWLTVV.